A single sample gave rise to the 17 T cell receptor beta chains below, sequenced in a study of molecular identifiers for immune sequencing clone quantification. TCRdb processed the PCR reads anew with MiXCR; each CDR3 protein has one entry. The table records about 100,000 distinct CDR3 sequences, 35% to 40% of them present only once. Sequencing used naive CD8+ T cells from blood, with Jurkat cell RNA spiked in. Described subset: FACS-sorted CD8+CD4-CCR7+CD45RA+ naive T cells. These receptors all stem from a human donor in good health. Some libraries in this study had Jurkat cell RNA spiked in.

Remarks on this clonotype: Possible read error: a much larger clone is one base away. V gene TRBV7-2 combines with J gene TRBJ2-7; D not certain. This CDR3 region has 13 residues. The germline V gene encodes CDR1 SGHTA and CDR2 FQGNSA. The CDR3 coding sequence is TGTGCCAGCGGCTTGGCAGGACCGTACGAGCAGTACTTC. This sequence encodes CASGLAGPYEQYF.

This chain uses TRBV12-3 or TRBV12-4 with TRBJ2-5; D gene ambiguous. Trimming took off 7 bases at V and 4 bases at J, with 10 bases between the two ends. This CDR3 is 12 amino acids long. The CDR3 DNA reads TGTGCCAGCACCCGACCACCAGAGACCCAGTACTTC. It specifies CASTRPPETQYF.

This clonotype was found a few times. The chain links TRBV2 to TRBJ2-7; D is unresolved. The germline V and J ends were trimmed by 3 bases and 6 bases, with 6 bases remaining between them. The germline V gene has CDR1 SNHLY and CDR2 FYNNEI. The CDR3 contains 11 residues. The chain's CDR3 is CASSDDPEQYF. The CDR3 DNA follows: TGTGCCAGCAGTGACGACCCCGAGCAGTACTTC.

In regard to this clonotype: It may be a read error: a sequence one base away is much more abundant. The conserved phenylalanine or tryptophan is not found at the CDR3 terminus, so this likely reflects a read error. The chain is built from TRBV7-2 and TRBJ2-5, with 7 positions matching TRBD2. CDR1 and CDR2 from the germline V gene are SGHTA and FQGNSA. The CDR3 contains 15 residues. Losses at the gene ends were 5 bases for V and 5 bases for J; bases not matched to a gene: 11. This chain's CDR3 is CASSPSAGILETQYI. In DNA, the CDR3 is TGTGCCAGCAGCCCGTCAGCGGGAATCTTGGAGACCCAGTACATC.

The table lists this clonotype with many counts. This chain joins TRBV5-1 and TRBJ2-6; D gene uncertain. Trimming cost V 6 bases and J 2 bases, with 9 bases left between them. The CDR3 runs 14 residues. CDR1 and CDR2 (germline): SGHRS, YFSETQ. The CDR3 DNA reads as TGCGCCAGCACGCTGGGTGCTGGGGCCAACGTCCTGACTTTC. This gives the protein CASTLGAGANVLTF.

A word on this clonotype: A much larger clone lies a single base off, so this may be a read error. V usage is TRBV7-6 and J usage is TRBJ2-3; a weak D match, TRBD2 (6 bases). CDR3 length: 14 amino acids. Germline values: CDR1 SGHVS, CDR2 FNYEAQ. In nucleotides, the CDR3 is TGTGCCGGCAGCTTGGGGGGAGGTGCAGATACGCAGTATTTT. Protein sequence: CAGSLGGGADTQYF.

V gene TRBV5-4 combines with J gene TRBJ2-5; D is ambiguous. Between the trimmed V and J ends, which lost 4 bases and 4 bases, there was a span of 17 bases. CDR3 size: 15 residues. From germline, CDR1 is SGHNT and CDR2 YYREEE (reference sequence). The CDR3 reads CASSSRTAVGETQYF. The CDR3 DNA reads as TGTGCCAGCAGCAGCAGGACCGCAGTTGGAGAGACCCAGTACTTC.

For this clonotype: The junction departs from germline at one end; a sequencing error may be responsible. V gene TRBV7-2 combines with J gene TRBJ2-1, with D perhaps matching TRBD2 (5 bases). CDR3 size: 14 residues. Germline CDR1 and CDR2: SGHTA and FQGNSA. In DNA form, the CDR3 reads TGTGCCAGCAGCACCCTAGCTGGTTACAATGAGCATTTCTTC. Amino acids: CASSTLAGYNEHFF.

Only a few counts were recorded for this clonotype. The chain recombines TRBV10-3 with TRBJ2-3, with 10 bases lining up with TRBD2. V lost 8 bases and J lost 3; bases outside the gene matches: 14. CDR1 ENHRY and CDR2 SYGVKD come from the germline V gene. This CDR3 has 17 residues. This chain's CDR3 is CAIRKETGTSETDTQYF. In DNA form, the CDR3 reads TGTGCCATCCGGAAGGAAACCGGGACTAGCGAAACAGATACGCAGTATTTT.

This clonotype has more than one count but fewer than ten. The chain has TRBV11-2 and TRBJ2-7; 9 bases match TRBD1. V trimming: 5 bases; J trimming: 3 bases; junction bases outside the gene matches: 8. This CDR3 is 15 amino acids long. Germline V gene lookup returns CDR1 SGHAT and CDR2 FQNNGV. This CDR3 is CASSVGQGSGYEQYF. CDR3 DNA sequence: TGTGCCAGCAGCGTCGGACAGGGGTCTGGCTACGAGCAGTACTTC.

The chain combines TRBV20-1 with TRBJ2-3; unclear D gene. Looked up from germline, CDR1 is DFQATT and CDR2 is SNEGSKA (reference sequence). V lost 0 bases, J lost 2 bases, and 9 bases lay in between. The CDR3 has 14 amino acids. The CDR3 DNA reads TGCAGTGCTAGAGATCAAGACTTCACAGATACGCAGTATTTT. Translating it yields CSARDQDFTDTQYF.

Many counts were recorded for this clonotype. The V and J genes are TRBV28 and TRBJ2-7, with TRBD2 matching 8 bases. The CDR3 has 17 amino acids. The germline V gene has CDR1 MDHEN and CDR2 SYDVKM. J lost 0 bases, V lost 5 bases, and 12 bases had no gene match. The CDR3 coding sequence is TGTGCCAGCAGTCCGGAGACGGGAGGGCTTTTCTCCTACGAGCAGTACTTC. It translates to CASSPETGGLFSYEQYF. The full variable domain, its missing parts supplied by reference TRBV28 and TRBJ2-7, is DVKVTQSSRYLVKRTGEKVFLECVQDMDHENMFWYRQDPGLGLRLIYFSYDVKMKEKGDIPEGYSVSREKKERFSLILESASTNQTSMYLCASSPETGGLFSYEQYFGPGTRLTVT.

The chain joins TRBV7-2 to TRBJ2-5; D unclear. The germline V gene encodes CDR1 SGHTA and CDR2 FQGNSA. The CDR3 length is 14 residues. V dropped 3 bases and J dropped 2 bases, with 10 bases sitting between them. DNA of the CDR3: TGTGCCAGCAGCTTCGGTGGCAGACAAGAGACCCAGTACTTC. Its protein is CASSFGGRQETQYF.

The V gene is TRBV18, the J gene TRBJ1-5; D remains ambiguous. The CDR3 extends over 14 amino acids. The germline V and J ends were trimmed by 2 bases and 3 bases, with 8 bases remaining between them. Per germline, CDR1 KGHSH and CDR2 LQKENI. The CDR3 DNA follows: TGTGCCAGCTCACCAGGGTCCCTCAATCAGCCCCAGCATTTT. Translated: CASSPGSLNQPQHF.

As to this clonotype: The conserved final phenylalanine or tryptophan is absent from the CDR3, which likely points to a read error. This chain joins TRBV28 and TRBJ1-5, with 7 bases matching TRBD1. CDR3 length: 17 amino acids. V shed 3 bases and J 1 base; nucleotides not matched to a gene: 9. Per the germline V gene, CDR1 is MDHEN and CDR2 is SYDVKM. CDR3: CASSFAGGLVSNQPQHL. The DNA for the CDR3 is TGTGCCAGCAGTTTTGCAGGGGGGTTGGTAAGCAATCAGCCCCAGCATTTA.

The V gene is TRBV12-3 or TRBV12-4, the J gene TRBJ1-1; the match to TRBD1 covers 7 bases. V lost 8 bases, J lost 3 bases, and 9 bases stayed unmatched. This CDR3 spans 14 amino acids. CDR3: CASGQTGYHTEAFF. DNA of the CDR3: TGTGCCAGCGGTCAGACAGGGTATCACACTGAAGCTTTCTTT.

This clonotype was seen only a few times. This clone may be a read error of a much larger clone one base away. It is likely a read error, because the conserved phenylalanine at the end of the CDR3 is missing. The chain carries TRBV7-2 and TRBJ1-5, with D unresolved. Germline assignment: CDR1 SGHTA and CDR2 FQGNSA. V was cut by 4 bases and J by 5 bases, with 12 bases left in between. The CDR3 length is 14 residues. The CDR3 DNA is TGTGCCAGCAGCTCACTCGACTCGGATCAGCCCCAGCATATT. This sequence encodes CASSSLDSDQPQHI.